This T cell receptor (beta chain) was sequenced for a study of blood T cell repertoires in COVID-19. This clone has only a few counts. TCRdb's table, derived via immunoSEQ multiplex PCR, lists solely in-frame clones and lacks some. The profile covers around 86,000 clones, with roughly 88% appearing a single time and approximately 13% taken by the ten largest. Germline V gene data show CDR1 as LGHNA and CDR2 as YNFKEQ. V lost 0 bases, J lost 1 base, and 16 bases lay in between. This CDR3 spans 17 amino acids. The J gene is TRBJ2-7, the V gene TRBV4-2, with a possible D match to TRBD1 (6 bases). This receptor was identified in a human donor in a cohort sampled during active COVID-19. The sequenced material came from peripheral blood. CDR3: CASSQEGTFGGSYEQYF. CDR3 sequence (DNA): TGTGCCAGCAGCCAAGAAGGGACATTCGGCGGTTCCTACGAGCAGTACTTC.